This entry concerns a single T cell receptor beta chain. The table came from immunoSEQ multiplex PCR; TCRdb's copy has only in-frame clones and leaves some out. The data contain approximately 230,000 clones, around 83% of them singletons. This entry comes from a study of blood T cell repertoires in COVID-19. Study-wide background: Samples taken during acute and convalescent COVID-19 were collected in the United States, Italy and Spain. Sources were T cells, B-cell-depleted T cells, or PBMCs; the material itself was cDNA or gDNA.

Germline V gene lookup returns CDR1 KGHSH and CDR2 LQKENI. Germline trimming cut 3 bases from V and 5 bases from J; bases unmatched to any gene: 8. This CDR3 region has 16 residues. The sequenced sample was peripheral blood. The rearrangement joins TRBV18 to TRBJ2-2, with 8 nucleotides matching TRBD2. This TCR was recovered from a man older than 75 with acute or convalescent COVID-19. CDR3 protein: CASSPFASGGTGELFF. In DNA form, the CDR3 reads TGTGCCAGCTCACCCTTTGCGAGCGGGGGAACCGGGGAGCTGTTTTTT.